The 4 T cell receptor beta chains below all came from one sample that was sequenced in a study of a mutant IDH1 vaccine in newly diagnosed glioma. Time point reported: week 47, end of study. Every single dose of the vaccine, 300 ug of mutant IDH1 20-mer peptide, came with topical imiquimod. TCRdb's copy holds only in-frame clones and misses some; the assay was immunoSEQ multiplex PCR. The table includes fewer than 15,000 clones, about 80% detected once. No antigen has been assigned to these receptors. Sequencing was performed on PBMCs, taken from a glioma patient whose treatment included an IDH1 peptide vaccine. The receptors were sampled from a woman between 40 and 55 years old with glioma.

The chain combines TRBV29-1 with TRBJ2-5; D is perhaps TRBD2 (5 bases). The CDR3 runs 14 residues. Per the germline V gene, CDR1 is SQVTM and CDR2 is ANQGSEA. Trimming removed 3 bases from V and 3 bases from J, with 14 bases in between. The CDR3 reads CSVEGERLEETQYF. CDR3 DNA: TGCAGCGTTGAGGGAGAACGGCTAGAAGAGACCCAGTACTTC. Based on the CDR3 plus reference TRBV29-1 and TRBJ2-5, the full variable domain is SAVISQKPSRDICQRGTSLTIQCQVDSQVTMMFWYRQQPGQSLTLIATANQGSEATYESGFVIDKFPISRPNLTFSTLTVSNMSPEDSSIYLCSVEGERLEETQYFGPGTRLLVL.

This clone has a single count. The chain joins TRBV28 to TRBJ1-1; a weak D match, TRBD1 (6 bases). Trimming removed 2 bases at V and 2 bases at J, with 15 bases between. Germline V lookup: CDR1 MDHEN, CDR2 SYDVKM. There are 16 residues in the CDR3. As DNA, the CDR3 is TGTGCCAGCAGTTTAAACGTGGGGGGGGGCAACACTGAAGCTTTCTTT. Amino acid sequence: CASSLNVGGGNTEAFF.

The genes are TRBV4-1 and TRBJ2-1, with no clear D. In germline, CDR1 is MGHRA, CDR2 YSYEKL. The V and J ends lost 1 base and 5 bases respectively, with 6 bases between them. This CDR3 contains 13 residues. For the CDR3, the DNA is TGCGCCAGCAGCCAAGTATGGAACAATGAGCAGTTCTTC. As protein: CASSQVWNNEQFF.

This chain joins TRBV2 and TRBJ2-1, with 8 bases lining up with TRBD2. V lost 6 bases to trimming and J lost 0 bases; unmatched junction nucleotides: 7. The CDR3 sequence is 16 residues long. Germline-derived CDR1 and CDR2 are SNHLY and FYNNEI. CDR3 coding DNA: TGTGCCAGCAGACAGCGAAGCGGGAGCTCCTACAATGAGCAGTTCTTC. As protein: CASRQRSGSSYNEQFF.